The 9 T cell receptor beta chains presented below share a single source sample, sequenced in a study of Ad26.COV2.S vaccination and SARS-CoV-2 variants. The treatment is: roughly 20 received Ad26.COV2.S at low or high dose, single or two shots; several received placebo; per-sample allocation not given. The investigators took samples on day 63 after the first vaccine or placebo injection. TCRdb keeps only in-frame clones here, not all; method: immunoSEQ multiplex PCR. The sample records around 320,000 clones, roughly 87% being singletons. Material: peripheral blood, obtained in a trial of Ad26.COV2.S vaccine versus placebo. These TCRs come from a person aged 18-60 years who received the Ad26.COV2.S COVID-19 vaccine or a placebo.

The count of this clone is one. V gene TRBV18 combines with J gene TRBJ2-1; tentatively, D is TRBD2 (5 bases). The CDR3 is 13 residues long. Per the germline V gene, CDR1 is KGHSH and CDR2 is LQKENI. Trimming stripped 6 bases from V and 4 bases from J, with 10 bases between. CDR3 sequence: CASSPPGYNEQFF. The CDR3 DNA follows: TGTGCCAGCTCCCCGCCGGGGTACAATGAGCAGTTCTTC. The whole variable domain, filled in from reference TRBV18 and TRBJ2-1, reads NAGVMQNPRHLVRRRGQEARLRCSPMKGHSHVYWYRQLPEEGLKFMVYLQKENIIDESGMPKERFSAEFPKEGPSILRIQQVVRGDSAAYFCASSPPGYNEQFFGPGTRLTVL.

The chain couples TRBV6-5 to TRBJ2-1; 10 bases align to TRBD1. Germline CDR1 and CDR2: MNHEY and SVGAGI. The J segment lost 5 bases and the V segment lost 6 bases, leaving 7 bases of the junction unmatched. The CDR3 loop spans 15 amino acids. The CDR3 DNA reads TGTGCCAGCAGCCGGGGGACAGGGGTGGACAATGAGCAGTTCTTC. As protein: CASSRGTGVDNEQFF.

This clone appeared a few times. The CDR3 sequence: CASSLVSGGNTIYF. The CDR3 DNA reads as TGCGCCAGCAGCTTGGTATCGGGCGGAAACACCATATATTTT. The chain is built from TRBV5-1 and TRBJ1-3; D gene uncertain. Trimming removed 0 bases from V and 4 bases from J, with 8 bases in between. Germline values: CDR1 SGHRS, CDR2 YFSETQ. The CDR3 contains 14 residues. Drawing the rest from reference TRBV5-1 and TRBJ1-3, the complete variable domain is KAGVTQTPRYLIKTRGQQVTLSCSPISGHRSVSWYQQTPGQGLQFLFEYFSETQRNKGNFPGRFSGRQFSNSRSEMNVSTLELGDSALYLCASSLVSGGNTIYFGEGSWLTVV.

The chain employs TRBV4-1 and TRBJ2-5; no reliable D call. The CDR3 has 13 residues. With 2 bases removed from V and 7 bases from J, the gap between germline ends came to 11 bases. In germline, CDR1 is MGHRA, CDR2 YSYEKL. The CDR3 DNA reads TGCGCCAGCAGCCAATCGGACGAAAGGACCCAGTACTTC. As protein: CASSQSDERTQYF.

The V call is TRBV5-1, the J call TRBJ2-1; unclear D gene. The CDR3 spans 13 residues. CDR1 and CDR2 from the germline V gene are SGHRS and YFSETQ. Trimming removed 1 base from V and 7 bases from J, with 9 bases in between. For the CDR3, the DNA is TGCGCCAGCAGCTTGTTCACCGTAAATGAGCAGTTCTTC. Amino acid sequence: CASSLFTVNEQFF. Based on the CDR3 plus reference TRBV5-1 and TRBJ2-1, the full variable domain is KAGVTQTPRYLIKTRGQQVTLSCSPISGHRSVSWYQQTPGQGLQFLFEYFSETQRNKGNFPGRFSGRQFSNSRSEMNVSTLELGDSALYLCASSLFTVNEQFFGPGTRLTVL.

This rearrangement joins TRBV5-5 to TRBJ2-5; 7 bases are a match to TRBD2. The CDR3 runs to 14 residues. CDR1 is SGHKS and CDR2 is YYEKEE in the germline V gene (reference sequence). Trimming at V came to 5 bases and at J to 5 bases, leaving 9 bases not matched to a gene. CDR3 amino acids: CASRDEGGWETQYF. The CDR3 bases are TGTGCCAGCAGGGACGAGGGAGGGTGGGAGACCCAGTACTTC.

The V gene is TRBV2, the J gene TRBJ2-3, with a tentative D call TRBD2 (5 bases). V was pared by 9 bases and J by 2 bases, with 9 bases between. The CDR3 sequence is 12 residues long. The germline V gene encodes CDR1 SNHLY and CDR2 FYNNEI. CDR3 sequence (DNA): TGTGCCAGACGGACTTCCACAGATACGCAGTATTTT. Translating gives CARRTSTDTQYF.

Written as DNA, the CDR3 is TGTGCCAGCACCCCAGGGTCCTACGAGCAGTACTTC. It encodes CASTPGSYEQYF. This chain uses TRBV12-3 or TRBV12-4 with TRBJ2-7; D is possibly TRBD1 (5 bases). The CDR3 consists of 12 residues. The germline V and J ends were trimmed by 7 bases and 1 base, with 8 bases remaining between them.

The chain is built from TRBV30 and TRBJ2-5, with a possible D match to TRBD2 (6 bases). Per the germline V gene, CDR1 is GTSNPN and CDR2 is SVGIG (reference sequence). This CDR3 is built from 13 residues. Trimming cost V 0 bases and J 4 bases, with 9 bases left between them. CDR3 nucleotides: TGTGCCTGGAGTGTATCCGGGGGAGAGACCCAGTACTTC. It yields the protein CAWSVSGGETQYF.